Each of the 20 T cell receptor beta chains below was sequenced from the same sample in a study of shared clonotypes between healthy human individuals. Terminally differentiated effector memory CD45RA+ cells were excluded from the naive CD8 cells, which were CD45RO-negative and positively selected for CCR7. Assay: immunoSEQ multiplex PCR; the TCRdb copy retains only in-frame clones and omits some. Here the sample spans 1.5 million to 2.5 million clones, about 95% being singletons. The material sequenced was naive CD8+ T cells sorted from blood. All receptors come from a young man in good health.

This rearrangement joins TRBV4-1 to TRBJ2-7; 7 bases are a match to TRBD1. The V gene end was trimmed by 4 bases and the J gene end by 0 bases; junction bases not matched to a gene: 6. Per germline, CDR1 MGHRA and CDR2 YSYEKL. The CDR3 has 15 residues. The CDR3 sequence: CASSLLRDSSYEQYF. For the CDR3, the DNA is TGCGCCAGCAGCCTTCTACGGGACAGCTCCTACGAGCAGTACTTC.

On this clone itself: Mismatch with germline at one junction end may stem from a read error. This chain connects TRBV27 to TRBJ1-2; 7 nucleotides align to TRBD1. The germline CDR1 and CDR2 sequences are MNHEY and SMNVEV (reference sequence). The CDR3 spans 14 residues. For the CDR3, the DNA is TGTGCCAGCAGTCCAGGGGGATTGGTCTATAGCTACACCTTC. This translates into CASSPGGLVYSYTF.

The CDR3 sequence: CASSQGVGTFGEKLFF. For the CDR3, the DNA is TGCGCCAGCAGCCAAGGGGTCGGGACTTTCGGGGAAAAACTGTTTTTT. V usage is TRBV4-1 and J usage is TRBJ1-4; possibly TRBD1 for D (5 bases). This CDR3 has 16 residues. Germline CDR1 is MGHRA and CDR2 is YSYEKL. V was cut by 1 base and J by 8 bases, with 17 bases left in between.

As regards this clone: The sample contains more than one DNA sequence encoding this CDR3. This chain joins TRBV5-6 and TRBJ2-7; D perhaps matches TRBD2 (5 bases). V lost 0 bases and J lost 5, with 12 bases in between. The CDR3 contains 14 residues. Germline loops: CDR1 SGHDT, CDR2 YYEEEE. The CDR3 reads CASSLAWGDDEQYF. CDR3 sequence (DNA): TGTGCCAGCAGCTTGGCATGGGGAGATGACGAGCAGTACTTC.

The V gene is TRBV2, the J gene TRBJ2-1; tentative D call: TRBD2 (5 bases). The CDR3 is 17 amino acids. The germline gives CDR1 SNHLY, CDR2 FYNNEI. V lost 6 bases and J lost 3, with 21 bases in between. The CDR3 loop reads CASRRTLATTGYNEQFF. The CDR3 DNA is TGTGCCAGCAGACGGACTTTGGCAACTACGGGCTACAATGAGCAGTTCTTC.

This sequence joins TRBV28 and TRBJ2-5; weak D call: TRBD1 (5 bases). Between the trimmed V and J ends, which lost 5 bases and 5 bases, there was a span of 21 bases. Germline loops: CDR1 MDHEN, CDR2 SYDVKM. The CDR3 has 16 amino acids. As DNA, the CDR3 is TGTGCCAGCAGTCCCTCTACGATCAGACAGACGGAGACCCAGTACTTC. Its translation: CASSPSTIRQTETQYF.

This clone turned up a few times. Other DNA sequences in the sample encode the same CDR3. This chain uses TRBV30 with TRBJ1-3, with D uncertain. Germline V gene data show CDR1 as GTSNPN and CDR2 as SVGIG (reference sequence). There are 13 residues in the CDR3. Between the trimmed V and J ends, which lost 2 bases and 0 bases, there was a span of 5 bases. CDR3 DNA sequence: TGTGCCTGGAGTCAAGACTCTGGAAACACCATATATTTT. Its translation: CAWSQDSGNTIYF. Full variable domain (missing parts from reference TRBV30 and TRBJ1-3): SQTIHQWPATLVQPVGSPLSLECTVEGTSNPNLYWYRQAAGRGLQLLFYSVGIGQISSEVPQNLSASRPQDRQFILSSKKLLLSDSGFYLCAWSQDSGNTIYFGEGSWLTVV.

This sequence joins TRBV4-3 and TRBJ2-7; possibly TRBD2 for D (5 bases). The V end lost 2 bases, the J end lost 3 bases, and 17 bases lay between the germline ends. CDR3 length: 16 amino acids. Germline CDR1 LGHNA, CDR2 YSLEER. CDR3 coding DNA: TGCGCCAGCAGCCAAAATGCGGAGGAGTTCATCTACGAGCAGTACTTC. This translates into CASSQNAEEFIYEQYF.

V and J are TRBV13 and TRBJ1-4; D might be TRBD1 (5 bases). Deletions cut 2 bases from V and 0 bases from J, with 13 bases between. The CDR3 is 17 amino acids. Germline CDR1 and CDR2: PRHDT and FYEKMQ (reference sequence). CDR3 sequence: CASSLRGARTTNEKLFF. In nucleotides, the CDR3 is TGTGCCAGCAGCTTAAGGGGAGCCAGGACAACTAATGAAAAACTGTTTTTT.

The chain is built from TRBV5-4 and TRBJ1-1; 10 positions agree with TRBD1. The CDR3 covers 16 residues. The V segment lost 1 base and the J segment 4 bases; nucleotides outside the gene matches: 7. The germline gives CDR1 SGHNT, CDR2 YYREEE (reference sequence). CDR3 in amino acids: CASSLWGQGRLTEAFF. CDR3 bases: TGTGCCAGCAGCTTGTGGGGACAGGGGAGACTCACTGAAGCTTTCTTT.

The V call is TRBV9, the J call TRBJ1-4; D is uncertain. V lost 0 bases and J lost 3, with 12 bases in between. The germline V gene encodes CDR1 SGDLS and CDR2 YYNGEE. This CDR3 spans 16 amino acids. This CDR3 reads CASSVVPAGPNEKLFF. In nucleotides, the CDR3 is TGTGCCAGCAGCGTAGTCCCGGCAGGACCTAATGAAAAACTGTTTTTT.

The rearrangement links TRBV11-2 to TRBJ2-1; TRBD2 might be the D (5 bases). The germline CDR1 and CDR2 sequences are SGHAT and FQNNGV. The CDR3 totals 15 residues. V was trimmed by 4 bases and J by 9 bases, leaving 19 bases between them. DNA for the CDR3: TGTGCCAGCAGCTCCCCCCGCCTAGCCGCGGCTGAGCAGTTCTTC. Translated, it gives CASSSPRLAAAEQFF.

The CDR3 reads CASTTLGGYNQPQHF. The CDR3 nucleotides read TGTGCCAGCACCACCCTCGGGGGGTACAATCAGCCCCAGCATTTT. The chain uses TRBV28 and TRBJ1-5, with D maybe TRBD1 (5 bases). Germline assignment: CDR1 MDHEN and CDR2 SYDVKM. The V and J ends lost 7 bases and 3 bases respectively, with 16 bases between them. The CDR3 runs to 15 residues. Combining the CDR3 with reference TRBV28 and TRBJ1-5 gives the whole variable domain DVKVTQSSRYLVKRTGEKVFLECVQDMDHENMFWYRQDPGLGLRLIYFSYDVKMKEKGDIPEGYSVSREKKERFSLILESASTNQTSMYLCASTTLGGYNQPQHFGDGTRLSIL.

This chain uses TRBV11-2 with TRBJ2-7; TRBD2 matches 10 bases. Per germline, CDR1 SGHAT and CDR2 FQNNGV. The CDR3 spans 15 residues. The J segment lost 4 bases and the V segment lost 5 bases, leaving 8 bases of the junction unmatched. The CDR3 is CASSPGTSVGYEQYF. The CDR3 DNA reads TGTGCCAGCAGCCCTGGGACTAGCGTCGGGTACGAGCAGTACTTC. Looking up the rest from reference TRBV11-2 and TRBJ2-7 gives the full variable domain: EAGVAQSPRYKIIEKRQSVAFWCNPISGHATLYWYQQILGQGPKLLIQFQNNGVVDDSQLPKDRFSAERLKGVDSTLKIQPAKLEDSAVYLCASSPGTSVGYEQYFGPGTRLTVT.

The V gene is TRBV15, the J gene TRBJ2-2, with TRBD1 matching 7 bases. The trim removed 7 bases at V and 3 bases at J, leaving 5 bases unmatched. Germline-derived CDR1 and CDR2 are LNHNV and YYDKDF (reference sequence). This CDR3 contains 14 residues. CDR3 in DNA: TGTGCCACCACAGGGGGAAGGTACACCGGGGAGCTGTTTTTT. It specifies CATTGGRYTGELFF.

V is TRBV27 and J is TRBJ2-5; 7 bases align to TRBD2. The end of the DNA is better explained by TRBJ2-7, so the J call may be wrong. The CDR3 consists of 15 residues. Germline values: CDR1 MNHEY, CDR2 SMNVEV (reference sequence). CDR3 loop: CASSHTLGRPYEQYF. The CDR3 DNA reads TGTGCCAGCAGCCATACACTCGGGAGGCCCTACGAGCAGTACTTC.

CDR3 loop: CASSEQFGANVLTF. CDR3 bases: TGTGCCAGCAGTGAACAGTTTGGGGCCAACGTCCTGACTTTC. The rearrangement links TRBV6-1 to TRBJ2-6; no clear D gene. The CDR3 sequence is 14 residues long. Germline loops: CDR1 MNHNS, CDR2 SASEGT. V shed 2 bases and J shed 3 bases, with 5 bases lying between them.

This clone appeared a single time. Other DNA sequences in the sample encode the same CDR3. The V call is TRBV5-4, the J call TRBJ1-1; D not resolved. V lost 1 base to trimming and J lost 4 bases, with 8 bases between them. This CDR3 has 13 amino acids. Germline CDR1 SGHNT, CDR2 YYREEE (reference sequence). The CDR3 DNA sequence: TGTGCCAGCAGCTTGAAGGGAGGCACTGAAGCTTTCTTT. Translated, it gives CASSLKGGTEAFF.

The genes are TRBV11-2 and TRBJ2-7, with D maybe TRBD1 (6 bases). The CDR3 runs 14 residues. The V gene's germline CDR1 is SGHAT and CDR2 FQNNGV. Trimming took off 3 bases at V and 3 bases at J, with 12 bases between the two ends. The chain's CDR3 is CASSFEGEHYEQYF. The CDR3 DNA follows: TGTGCCAGCAGCTTTGAGGGGGAACACTACGAGCAGTACTTC.

This chain joins TRBV5-1 and TRBJ2-1; no reliable D call. There are 15 residues in the CDR3. Trimming removed 7 bases from V and 0 bases from J, with 14 bases in between. Germline-derived CDR1 and CDR2 are SGHRS and YFSETQ. The CDR3 DNA sequence: TGCGCCAGCCATACCATCACGAGCTCCTACAATGAGCAGTTCTTC. This encodes CASHTITSSYNEQFF. Full variable domain (remainder filled in from reference TRBV5-1 and TRBJ2-1): KAGVTQTPRYLIKTRGQQVTLSCSPISGHRSVSWYQQTPGQGLQFLFEYFSETQRNKGNFPGRFSGRQFSNSRSEMNVSTLELGDSALYLCASHTITSSYNEQFFGPGTRLTVL.